The next 17 T cell receptor beta chains were all read from a single sample in a study of post-analysis software for immune sequencing data. Findings and caveats of the study: In patients, roughly five TRBV segments were more frequent than in controls, with TRBV5-6, TRBV5-1 and TRBV20-1 among them.

TCR beta libraries were prepared from cDNA with unique molecular identifiers. TCRdb re-called the PCR reads with MiXCR, one entry per CDR3 protein. The sample carries more than 450,000 distinct CDR3 sequences, around 36% recorded once. These receptors lack a known antigen. Sequenced input: blood. Receptors originate from a girl younger than 18 with multiple sclerosis.

This clonotype showed up many times. This chain connects TRBV10-2 to TRBJ2-5; D is unresolved. The CDR3 extends over 12 amino acids. The V end lost 5 bases, the J end lost 1 base, and 5 bases lay between the germline ends. Germline V gene sequence: CDR1 WSHSY, CDR2 SAAADI. The CDR3, as DNA: TGCGCCAGCAGTAAGCTCCAAGAGACCCAGTACTTC. It yields the protein CASSKLQETQYF.

J is TRBJ1-5 and V is TRBV27; 7 bases match TRBD1. The CDR3 has 14 amino acids. The junction had 7 bases not matched to a gene; V was cut back by 5 bases and J by 6 bases. CDR1 is MNHEY and CDR2 is SMNVEV in the germline V gene (reference sequence). The CDR3 reads CASSETGMSQPQHF. In DNA, the CDR3 is TGTGCCAGCAGTGAGACAGGGATGTCTCAGCCCCAGCATTTT.

Details on this clonotype: Compared with germline, one end of the junction differs, possibly owing to a read error. This chain links TRBV2 with TRBJ2-3; maybe TRBD1 (6 bases). This CDR3 has 15 residues. Looked up from germline, CDR1 is SNHLY and CDR2 is FYNNEI. As DNA, the CDR3 is TGTGCCAGCAGTGGGTCAGGGGCTAGCACAGATGCGCAGTATTTT. It is translated as CASSGSGASTDAQYF.

This clonotype has just a few counts. This sequence joins TRBV20-1 and TRBJ2-5; D ambiguous. The V gene's germline CDR1 is DFQATT and CDR2 SNEGSKA (reference sequence). V shed 8 bases and J shed 1 base, with 11 bases lying between them. There are 12 residues in the CDR3. DNA for the CDR3: TGCAGTTCTACCCAGACCCAAGAGACCCAGTACTTC. It encodes CSSTQTQETQYF.

The CDR3 is CASSLRWTGSGELFF. The CDR3 DNA is TGTGCCAGCAGTTTAAGGTGGACAGGTTCCGGGGAGCTGTTTTTT. The chain recombines TRBV12-3 or TRBV12-4 with TRBJ2-2, with TRBD1 matching over 7 bases. The CDR3 is 15 amino acids. Germline trimming cut 2 bases from V and 6 bases from J; bases unmatched to any gene: 6.

This clonotype was recorded a few times. The genes are TRBV7-9 and TRBJ2-7; D might be TRBD2 (5 bases). The V and J ends lost 4 bases and 2 bases respectively, with 21 bases between them. Germline V gene data show CDR1 as SEHNR and CDR2 as FQNEAQ (reference sequence). There are 17 residues in the CDR3. CDR3 nucleotide sequence: TGTGCCAGCAGCTCTTTTCCCTCCGGGGTACCTCCCTACGAGCAGTACTTC. Protein product: CASSSFPSGVPPYEQYF. Looking up the rest from reference TRBV7-9 and TRBJ2-7 gives the full variable domain: DTGVSQNPRHKITKRGQNVTFRCDPISEHNRLYWYRQTLGQGPEFLTYFQNEAQLEKSRLLSDRFSAERPKGSFSTLEIQRTEQGDSAMYLCASSSFPSGVPPYEQYFGPGTRLTVT.

Only a few counts were recorded for this clonotype. The chain couples TRBV7-9 to TRBJ1-1; D gene ambiguous. Trimming cost V 5 bases and J 0 bases, with 13 bases left between them. The CDR3 is 15 residues long. Looked up from germline, CDR1 is SEHNR and CDR2 is FQNEAQ (reference sequence). Written as DNA, the CDR3 is TGTGCCAGCAGCCCACAAGTCGGGTTGAACACTGAAGCTTTCTTT. Its translation is CASSPQVGLNTEAFF.

The chain links TRBV24-1 to TRBJ2-1; TRBD2 is a possible D gene (5 bases). The germline gives CDR1 KGHDR, CDR2 SFDVKD. Trimming removed 4 bases at V and 6 bases at J, with 12 bases between. CDR3 size: 14 residues. The CDR3 sequence: CATSEKRRLNEQFF. For the CDR3, the DNA is TGTGCCACCAGTGAAAAGCGGCGGCTCAATGAGCAGTTCTTC.

The sample holds one count of this clonotype. A much larger clonotype is one base distant, so this may be a read error. V is TRBV29-1 and J is TRBJ1-5; 9 nucleotides agree with TRBD1. Germline-derived CDR1 and CDR2 are SQVTM and ANQGSEA. The CDR3 consists of 12 residues. CDR3 sequence reads: CSVGTGNQSQHF. DNA for the CDR3: TGCAGCGTAGGGACAGGGAATCAGTCCCAGCATTTT.

The chain is built from TRBV12-5 and TRBJ2-3; 14 positions agree with TRBD2. The CDR3 is made up of 16 amino acids. V was pared by 1 base and J by 4 bases, with 1 base of the junction left unmatched. Germline CDR1 is LGHNT and CDR2 is FRNRAP. CDR3 sequence: CASGLGLAGGPDTQYF. In DNA, the CDR3 is TGTGCTAGTGGTTTGGGACTAGCGGGGGGGCCAGATACGCAGTATTTT.

J is TRBJ2-5 and V is TRBV5-1; TRBD2 is a possible D gene (5 bases). CDR1 is SGHRS and CDR2 is YFSETQ in the germline V gene. The ends were cut back, 1 base at V and 1 base at J, with 14 bases in the middle. The CDR3 is 16 residues long. CDR3 protein: CASSLSLGSLQETQYF. For the CDR3, the DNA is TGCGCCAGCAGCTTGTCACTAGGGAGCCTCCAAGAGACCCAGTACTTC.

The rearrangement uses TRBV20-1 and TRBJ2-7; TRBD2 matches at 10 bases. The CDR3 extends over 15 amino acids. V was pared by 1 base and J by 6 bases, with 9 bases of the junction left unmatched. Per germline, CDR1 DFQATT and CDR2 SNEGSKA (reference sequence). The CDR3 nucleotides read TGCAGTGCTAGAGCGCCGCTAGCGGGGGAAGGCGAGCAGTACTTC. This codes for CSARAPLAGEGEQYF.

Remarks on this clonotype: The junction shows a germline mismatch at one end, possibly a read error. The chain employs TRBV12-3 or TRBV12-4 and TRBJ1-5; 11 nucleotides match TRBD1. CDR3 size: 15 residues. The CDR3 protein is CASSPGQGDNRPQHF. Written as DNA, the CDR3 is TGTGCCAGCAGTCCGGGACAGGGGGATAATCGGCCCCAGCATTTT.

This clonotype was seen only a few times. The chain is built from TRBV12-3 or TRBV12-4 and TRBJ1-2; D not certain. V was cut by 2 bases and J by 4 bases, with 11 bases left in between. The CDR3 is 14 residues long. The CDR3 loop reads CASSLNREVYGYTF. CDR3 bases: TGTGCCAGCAGTTTAAATAGGGAGGTCTATGGCTACACCTTC.

This clonotype was seen only a few times. This rearrangement joins TRBV12-3 or TRBV12-4 to TRBJ2-1; D unresolved. The length of the CDR3 is 11 residues. V lost 6 bases, J lost 10 bases, and 10 bases lay in between. The CDR3 loop reads CASSLWREQFF. The CDR3 DNA reads as TGTGCCAGCAGCCTATGGCGGGAGCAGTTCTTC.

This clonotype was observed many times. The chain uses TRBV20-1 and TRBJ2-1, with 7 nucleotides matching TRBD1. V shed 2 bases and J 5 bases; nucleotides not matched to a gene: 3. This CDR3 comprises 13 residues. Germline lookup yields CDR1 DFQATT and CDR2 SNEGSKA (reference sequence). The CDR3 coding sequence is TGCAGTGCTAGACCGGGACAGAACAATGAGCAGTTCTTC. As protein: CSARPGQNNEQFF.

The chain recombines TRBV5-4 with TRBJ1-1; 8 bases fit TRBD1. V gave up 0 bases and J gave up 0 bases; unmatched junction bases: 1. Germline CDR1 reads SGHNT; CDR2 reads YYREEE (reference sequence). CDR3 length: 15 residues. As DNA, the CDR3 is TGTGCCAGCAGCTTGGAGGGACAGGTGAACACTGAAGCTTTCTTT. Its protein is CASSLEGQVNTEAFF.